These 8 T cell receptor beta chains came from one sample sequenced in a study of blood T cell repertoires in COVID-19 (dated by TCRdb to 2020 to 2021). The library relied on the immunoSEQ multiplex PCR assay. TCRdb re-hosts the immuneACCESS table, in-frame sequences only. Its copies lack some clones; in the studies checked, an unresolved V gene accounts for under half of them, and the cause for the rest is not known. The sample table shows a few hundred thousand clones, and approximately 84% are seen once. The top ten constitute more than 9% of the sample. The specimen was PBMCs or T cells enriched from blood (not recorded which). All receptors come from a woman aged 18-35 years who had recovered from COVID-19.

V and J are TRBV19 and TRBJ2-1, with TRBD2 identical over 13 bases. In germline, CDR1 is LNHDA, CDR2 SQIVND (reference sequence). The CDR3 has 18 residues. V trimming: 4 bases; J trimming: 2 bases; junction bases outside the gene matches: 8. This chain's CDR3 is CASSTGRTSGRTYNEQFF. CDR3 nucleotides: TGTGCCAGTAGTACCGGGCGGACTAGCGGGAGAACCTACAATGAGCAGTTCTTC.

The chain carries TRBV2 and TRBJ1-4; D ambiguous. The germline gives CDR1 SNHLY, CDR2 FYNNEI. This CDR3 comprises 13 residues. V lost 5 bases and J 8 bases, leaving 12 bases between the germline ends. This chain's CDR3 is CASSTRSLEKLFF. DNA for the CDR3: TGTGCCAGCAGTACCAGATCCCTCGAAAAACTGTTTTTT.

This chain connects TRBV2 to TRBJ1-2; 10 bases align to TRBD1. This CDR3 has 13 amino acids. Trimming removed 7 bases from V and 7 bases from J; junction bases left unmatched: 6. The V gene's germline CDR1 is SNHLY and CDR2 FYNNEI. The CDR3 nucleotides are TGTGCCAGCACAGACAGGGGGCTAGCTGGCTACACCTTC. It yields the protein CASTDRGLAGYTF.

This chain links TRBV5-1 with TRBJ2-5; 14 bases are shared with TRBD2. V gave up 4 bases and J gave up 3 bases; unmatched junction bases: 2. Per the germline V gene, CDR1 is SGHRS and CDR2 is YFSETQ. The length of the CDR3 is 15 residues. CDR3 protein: CASSPGLAGEETQYF. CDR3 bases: TGCGCCAGCAGCCCGGGACTAGCGGGGGAAGAGACCCAGTACTTC.

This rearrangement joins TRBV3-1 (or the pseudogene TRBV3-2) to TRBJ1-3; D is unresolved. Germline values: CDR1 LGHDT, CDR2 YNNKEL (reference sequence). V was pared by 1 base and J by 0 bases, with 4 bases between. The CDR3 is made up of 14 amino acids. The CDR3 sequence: CASSQGLSGNTIYF. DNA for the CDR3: TGTGCCAGCAGCCAAGGACTCTCTGGAAACACCATATATTTT.

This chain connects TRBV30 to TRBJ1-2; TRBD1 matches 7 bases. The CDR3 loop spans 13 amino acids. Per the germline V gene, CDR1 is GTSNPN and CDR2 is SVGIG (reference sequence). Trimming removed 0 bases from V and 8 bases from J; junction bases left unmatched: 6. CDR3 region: CAWSVRQGIGYTF. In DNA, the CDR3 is TGTGCCTGGAGTGTACGACAGGGAATAGGCTACACCTTC.

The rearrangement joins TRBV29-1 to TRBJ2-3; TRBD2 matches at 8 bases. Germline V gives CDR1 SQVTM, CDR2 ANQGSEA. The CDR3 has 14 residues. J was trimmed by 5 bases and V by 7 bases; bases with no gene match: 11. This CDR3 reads CSGKGPAGGDTQYF. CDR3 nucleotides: TGCAGCGGTAAGGGACCGGCGGGGGGAGATACGCAGTATTTT.

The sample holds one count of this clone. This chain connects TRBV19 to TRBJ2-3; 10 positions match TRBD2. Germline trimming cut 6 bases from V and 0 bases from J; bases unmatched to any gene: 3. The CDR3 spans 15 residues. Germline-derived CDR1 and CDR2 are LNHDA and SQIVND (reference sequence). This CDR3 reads CASSGLAASTDTQYF. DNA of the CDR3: TGTGCCAGTAGCGGACTAGCGGCTAGCACAGATACGCAGTATTTT.